This entry lists 32 T cell receptor beta chains sequenced from one sample in a study of vaccination and CD4 T cells after COVID-19. Which antigens these TCRs recognize remains unknown. Sequencing of the DNA from cultured CD4+ T cells was carried out with the Oncomine TCR Beta short-read assay. TCRdb analysed the PCR reads with MiXCR anew, one entry per CDR3 protein. This sample has fewer than 15,000 distinct CDR3 sequences, with 60% to 70% found just once. The treatment here: approximately 11-day PBMC culture with coronavirus spike peptide pools or control peptides (ViraFEST assay). The sample comprised CD4+ T cells from blood, cultured in vitro. Source of these receptors: a human donor who had recovered from COVID-19.

The rearrangement uses TRBV5-6 and TRBJ2-7; D may be TRBD1 or TRBD2 (5 bases each). CDR3 size: 15 residues. Germline lookup yields CDR1 SGHDT and CDR2 YYEEEE. V was clipped by 4 bases and J by 4 bases, with 18 bases between them. The CDR3 spells CASSPTGQGEYEQYF. CDR3 DNA sequence: TGTGCCAGCAGCCCAACGGGGCAGGGAGAGTACGAGCAGTACTTC.

The CDR3 protein is CASSFSGGETYEQYF. The CDR3 DNA reads TGTGCCAGCAGCTTTAGCGGGGGGGAAACCTACGAGCAGTACTTC. V usage is TRBV7-3 and J usage is TRBJ2-7; TRBD2 matches at 11 bases. The CDR3 contains 15 residues. Losses at the gene ends were 3 bases for V and 2 bases for J; bases not matched to a gene: 3. Germline V gene lookup returns CDR1 SGHTA and CDR2 FQGTGA.

This sequence joins TRBV29-1 and TRBJ1-2, with D tentatively TRBD1 (5 bases). CDR1 SQVTM and CDR2 ANQGSEA come from the germline V gene. Between the trimmed V and J ends, which lost 2 bases and 7 bases, there was a span of 11 bases. CDR3 size: 12 residues. The CDR3 reads CSVERTISGYTF. CDR3 coding DNA: TGCAGCGTTGAACGGACAATCAGTGGCTACACCTTC.

The chain recombines TRBV2 with TRBJ1-2; D is ambiguous. CDR3 length equals 14 residues. Trimming took 0 bases from V and 0 from J, leaving 5 bases between them. Germline lookup yields CDR1 SNHLY and CDR2 FYNNEI. For the CDR3, the DNA is TGTGCCAGCAGTGAAGCGAGGACTAACTATGGCTACACCTTC. As protein: CASSEARTNYGYTF.

This chain connects TRBV11-3 to TRBJ2-1; 13 bases match TRBD2. Looked up from germline, CDR1 is SGHNT and CDR2 is YENEEA. This CDR3 contains 17 residues. Trimming removed 4 bases from V and 1 base from J; junction bases left unmatched: 4. This chain's CDR3 is CASSSTTSGRSYNEQFF. CDR3 nucleotide sequence: TGTGCCAGCAGCTCTACGACTAGCGGGAGGTCCTACAATGAGCAGTTCTTC.

This sequence joins TRBV20-1 and TRBJ2-1; D possibly corresponds to TRBD1 (7 bases). The V gene's germline CDR1 is DFQATT and CDR2 SNEGSKA (reference sequence). CDR3 size: 17 residues. V lost 0 bases and J 5 bases, leaving 20 bases between the germline ends. The CDR3 loop reads CSARDHSRARGDNEQFF. In DNA, the CDR3 is TGCAGTGCTAGAGATCATAGTAGGGCCAGGGGGGACAATGAGCAGTTCTTC.

The chain couples TRBV6-5 to TRBJ1-1; no clear D. V shed 0 bases and J shed 1 base, with 12 bases lying between them. This CDR3 has 16 amino acids. The V gene's germline CDR1 is MNHEY and CDR2 SVGAGI. The CDR3 is CASSYSRDKGNTEAFF. The CDR3 DNA is TGTGCCAGCAGTTACTCGAGAGACAAGGGGAACACTGAAGCTTTCTTT.

This clonotype was observed a handful of times. CDR3 coding DNA: TGTGCTGCGGTGGGTACTGAAGCTTTCTTT. Its protein is CAAVGTEAFF. The rearrangement joins TRBV7-7 to TRBJ1-1; no definite D call. Germline values: CDR1 SSHAT, CDR2 FNYEAQ (reference sequence). The CDR3 has 10 amino acids.

The CDR3 loop is CASSSTGELFF. The DNA for the CDR3 is TGTGCCAGCAGCTCCACCGGGGAGCTGTTTTTT. The J gene is TRBJ2-2, the V gene TRBV7-2, with D uncertain. The CDR3 loop spans 11 amino acids. Between the trimmed V and J ends, which lost 4 bases and 4 bases, there was a span of 1 base. Germline V gene lookup returns CDR1 SGHTA and CDR2 FQGNSA.

This clonotype is a singleton in its sample. This rearrangement joins TRBV6-1 to TRBJ1-2, with D possibly being TRBD1 (5 bases). The CDR3 is 13 amino acids. CDR1 and CDR2 from the germline V gene are MNHNS and SASEGT. V lost 7 bases, J lost 6 bases, and 15 bases lay in between. The chain's CDR3 is CASIDQGSHGYTF. The CDR3 DNA sequence: TGTGCCAGCATTGACCAGGGATCCCATGGCTACACCTTC.

This clonotype has a handful of counts. The chain couples TRBV7-3 to TRBJ2-2, with 7 nucleotides matching TRBD1. CDR3 length: 15 amino acids. The V gene's germline CDR1 is SGHTA and CDR2 FQGTGA. The trim removed 3 bases at V and 4 bases at J, leaving 5 bases unmatched. The CDR3 is CASSFRQGFTGELFF. CDR3 DNA: TGTGCCAGCAGCTTTCGACAGGGCTTCACCGGGGAGCTGTTTTTT.

This clonotype was counted a single time. The V and J genes are TRBV7-6 and TRBJ1-2; D unclear. This CDR3 is 13 amino acids long. The V end was cut by 5 bases, the J end by 8 bases, with 15 bases between. The germline V gene encodes CDR1 SGHVS and CDR2 FNYEAQ. As DNA, the CDR3 is TGTGCCAGCAGCCCGTGGACGGATGAGGGCTACACCTTC. It is translated as CASSPWTDEGYTF.

The rearrangement links TRBV19 to TRBJ2-6, with 8 bases aligning to TRBD2. The CDR3 length is 16 residues. Germline V gives CDR1 LNHDA, CDR2 SQIVND (reference sequence). V lost 7 bases and J lost 0; bases outside the gene matches: 5. DNA for the CDR3: TGTGCCAGTACGGGGGGGCCAAGCTCTGGGGCCAACGTCCTGACTTTC. It codes for CASTGGPSSGANVLTF.

This clonotype was picked up a small number of times. The chain joins TRBV7-3 to TRBJ2-2, with D perhaps TRBD2 (6 bases). Germline V gene data show CDR1 as SGHTA and CDR2 as FQGTGA. This CDR3 is 13 amino acids long. V shed 5 bases and J shed 8 bases, with 12 bases lying between them. The CDR3 spells CASSPRAGGELFF. The CDR3 DNA reads TGTGCCAGCAGCCCACGGGCGGGAGGGGAGCTGTTTTTT.

The gene calls are TRBV6-2 or TRBV6-3 and TRBJ1-2; TRBD1 matches 7 bases. CDR3 length: 17 amino acids. Germline-derived CDR1 and CDR2 are MNHEY and SVGEGT. V shed 5 bases, J shed 0 bases, and the junction held 12 bases outside the gene matches. The CDR3 sequence is CASSPHRGPPPNYGYTF. The CDR3 nucleotides are TGTGCCAGCAGTCCTCACAGGGGCCCACCCCCTAACTATGGCTACACCTTC.

CDR3 coding DNA: TGTGCCAGCAGTTTGCCGGGCTCCTACAATGAGCAGTTCTTC. Amino acid sequence: CASSLPGSYNEQFF. V and J are TRBV27 and TRBJ2-1; D unclear. The CDR3 is 14 amino acids. Trimming pared 3 bases from V and 0 bases from J, leaving 6 bases between. The V gene's germline CDR1 is MNHEY and CDR2 SMNVEV (reference sequence).

The rearrangement joins TRBV27 to TRBJ2-7; no firm D call. Between the trimmed V and J ends, which lost 6 bases and 2 bases, there was a span of 11 bases. This CDR3 region has 13 residues. Germline V CDR1 and CDR2: MNHEY, SMNVEV (reference sequence). The CDR3 spells CASRGNFPYEQYF. DNA of the CDR3: TGTGCCAGCAGGGGGAACTTTCCCTACGAGCAGTACTTC.

The chain links TRBV7-3 to TRBJ2-3; a weak D match, TRBD1 (6 bases). CDR3 size: 15 residues. The V and J ends lost 5 bases and 2 bases respectively, with 14 bases between them. CDR1 SGHTA and CDR2 FQGTGA come from the germline V gene. The CDR3 is CASSPTGTFTDTQYF. The CDR3, as DNA: TGTGCCAGCAGCCCGACAGGCACCTTCACAGATACGCAGTATTTT.

This clonotype was seen more than once but under ten times. The V call is TRBV19, the J call TRBJ1-5, with unresolved D. CDR1 LNHDA and CDR2 SQIVND come from the germline V gene (reference sequence). Trimming removed 4 bases from V and 2 bases from J, with 15 bases in between. This CDR3 contains 16 residues. The CDR3 loop is CASSRTDSWGNQPQHF. Here the CDR3 DNA reads TGTGCCAGTAGTAGGACGGACTCTTGGGGCAATCAGCCCCAGCATTTT. Full variable domain (remainder filled in from reference TRBV19 and TRBJ1-5): DGGITQSPKYLFRKEGQNVTLSCEQNLNHDAMYWYRQDPGQGLRLIYYSQIVNDFQKGDIAEGYSVSREKKESFPLTVTSAQKNPTAFYLCASSRTDSWGNQPQHFGDGTRLSIL.

This sequence joins TRBV11-3 and TRBJ2-1; tentative D call: TRBD2 (6 bases). V shed 1 base and J shed 2 bases, with 9 bases lying between them. This CDR3 region has 15 residues. CDR1 and CDR2 (germline): SGHNT, YENEEA. For the CDR3, the DNA is TGTGCCAGCAGCTTAGTGCGGGGTCCCTACAATGAGCAGTTCTTC. It specifies CASSLVRGPYNEQFF.

V and J are TRBV20-1 and TRBJ2-2; no clear D gene. The V and J ends lost 0 bases and 0 bases respectively, with 8 bases between them. The CDR3 consists of 15 residues. CDR1 and CDR2 from the germline V gene are DFQATT and SNEGSKA (reference sequence). The CDR3 is CSARDGQANTGELFF. In nucleotides, the CDR3 is TGCAGTGCTAGAGATGGGCAGGCGAACACCGGGGAGCTGTTTTTT.

The CDR3 here is CASSVGIGTSGGSSGELFF. The CDR3 DNA is TGTGCCAGCAGCGTAGGAATCGGGACTAGCGGGGGGTCAAGCGGGGAGCTGTTTTTT. This chain joins TRBV9 and TRBJ2-2, with TRBD2 matching over 15 bases. V gave up 0 bases and J gave up 7 bases; unmatched junction bases: 10. In germline, CDR1 is SGDLS, CDR2 YYNGEE. This CDR3 has 19 amino acids. Variable domain in full (rest from reference TRBV9 and TRBJ2-2): DSGVTQTPKHLITATGQRVTLRCSPRSGDLSVYWYQQSLDQGLQFLIQYYNGEERAKGNILERFSAQQFPDLHSELNLSSLELGDSALYFCASSVGIGTSGGSSGELFFGEGSRLTVL.

The chain joins TRBV7-8 to TRBJ1-1; D unclear. V was cut by 0 bases and J by 4 bases, with 9 bases left in between. The CDR3 is 14 amino acids. Germline CDR1 SGHVS, CDR2 FQNEAQ. CDR3 residues: CASSLALGSTEAFF. Written as DNA, the CDR3 is TGTGCCAGCAGCTTAGCGCTAGGGAGCACTGAAGCTTTCTTT.

This clonotype was detected once. CDR3 sequence (DNA): TGTGCCAGTAGCCAACCTCTTAACACTGAAGCTTTCTTT. Its protein is CASSQPLNTEAFF. This chain links TRBV19 with TRBJ1-1; D gene uncertain. The V end was cut by 6 bases, the J end by 2 bases, with 10 bases between. CDR1 is LNHDA and CDR2 is SQIVND in the germline V gene (reference sequence). The CDR3 is 13 amino acids.

This rearrangement joins TRBV7-6 to TRBJ1-3, with D possibly being TRBD1 (6 bases). Germline lookup yields CDR1 SGHVS and CDR2 FNYEAQ. The CDR3 extends over 15 amino acids. The V end was cut by 1 base, the J end by 2 bases, with 9 bases between. The CDR3 spells CASSLGSGAGNTIYF. In DNA, the CDR3 is TGTGCCAGCAGCTTAGGTTCAGGGGCTGGAAACACCATATATTTT.

This rearrangement joins TRBV30 to TRBJ1-5; the D is unclear. V lost 1 base, J lost 4 bases, and 14 bases lay in between. The germline V gene encodes CDR1 GTSNPN and CDR2 SVGIG (reference sequence). The CDR3 covers 15 residues. CDR3 sequence reads: CAWSASGGMNQPQHF. As DNA, the CDR3 is TGTGCCTGGAGTGCATCGGGCGGGATGAATCAGCCCCAGCATTTT.

The rearrangement links TRBV7-6 to TRBJ2-2; D remains ambiguous. Trimming shortened V by 1 base and J by 6 bases, and 15 bases separated the two germline ends. CDR1 and CDR2 (germline): SGHVS, FNYEAQ. There are 16 residues in the CDR3. CDR3 coding DNA: TGTGCCAGCAGCTTAGTCGCCGGCAGTGGGGCCGGGGAGCTGTTTTTT. It yields the protein CASSLVAGSGAGELFF.

This sequence joins TRBV27 and TRBJ1-4; 7 bases fit TRBD1. The CDR3 runs 14 residues. J was trimmed by 7 bases and V by 6 bases; bases with no gene match: 8. CDR1 is MNHEY and CDR2 is SMNVEV in the germline V gene (reference sequence). The CDR3 region is CASRRQGLGEKLFF. CDR3 DNA sequence: TGTGCCAGCAGACGACAGGGCTTGGGTGAAAAACTGTTTTTT.

This clonotype was seen a few times. V usage is TRBV11-3 and J usage is TRBJ1-1, with no clear D. V lost 1 base and J 5 bases, leaving 8 bases between the germline ends. Germline V gene sequence: CDR1 SGHNT, CDR2 YENEEA. The CDR3 spans 13 residues. CDR3 amino acids: CASSLVEGTEAFF. The CDR3 nucleotides are TGTGCCAGCAGCTTAGTCGAAGGGACTGAAGCTTTCTTT.

The J gene is TRBJ2-2, the V gene TRBV27; D possibly corresponds to TRBD2 (5 bases). The V gene's germline CDR1 is MNHEY and CDR2 SMNVEV (reference sequence). There are 12 residues in the CDR3. With 6 bases removed from V and 7 bases from J, the gap between germline ends came to 9 bases. The CDR3 protein is CASRKLGGELFF. CDR3 DNA: TGTGCCAGCAGGAAACTAGGCGGGGAGCTGTTTTTT.

The rearrangement joins TRBV7-2 to TRBJ2-3; TRBD2 matches at 8 bases. Germline CDR1 SGHTA, CDR2 FQGNSA. Trimming took 3 bases from V and 3 from J; bases not matched to a gene: 5. This CDR3 contains 15 residues. The CDR3, as DNA: TGTGCCAGCAGCTTTCAAGCGGGGGTAACAGATACGCAGTATTTT. Encoded protein: CASSFQAGVTDTQYF.

This chain uses TRBV5-4 with TRBJ2-3, with TRBD2 matching 11 bases. Germline CDR1 reads SGHNT; CDR2 reads YYREEE (reference sequence). V lost 2 bases and J lost 1; bases outside the gene matches: 3. The CDR3 extends over 16 amino acids. CDR3 in amino acids: CASSLLSGRGTDTQYF. The CDR3 DNA sequence: TGTGCCAGCAGCTTACTTAGCGGGAGGGGCACAGATACGCAGTATTTT.